This passage covers 20 T cell receptor beta chains from one sample sequenced in a study of Graves' ophthalmopathy and Graves' hyperthyroidism. Amplification from RNA transcripts yielded the TCR beta CDR3 regions. HTBI primers were employed in first-round RT-PCR, then a second-round multiplex PCR followed. TCRdb itself ran the multiplex PCR reads through MiXCR, one entry per CDR3 protein. The sample lists a few hundred thousand distinct CDR3 sequences, approximately 21% occurring once. Sequencing was done on a sample of peripheral blood. The receptor source for this set is a woman in her fifties or sixties with Graves' ophthalmopathy.

This clonotype was seen repeatedly, ten times or more. CDR3 DNA sequence: TGTGCCACCAAAAAGGCAGGTCGCTTGGGGTATAATTCACCCCTCCACTTT. It translates to CATKKAGRLGYNSPLHF. V usage is TRBV27 and J usage is TRBJ1-6; D is undetermined. The CDR3 totals 17 residues. CDR1 MNHEY and CDR2 SMNVEV come from the germline V gene (reference sequence). Trimming left V 10 bases short and J 4 bases short, with 23 bases between.

Many counts were recorded for this clonotype. The CDR3 is CASSWAGGPETQYF. The CDR3 DNA reads as TGTGCCAGTAGTTGGGCGGGAGGGCCGGAGACCCAGTACTTC. V gene TRBV19 combines with J gene TRBJ2-5; TRBD2 matches at 9 bases. Germline V gene sequence: CDR1 LNHDA, CDR2 SQIVND (reference sequence). The CDR3 covers 14 residues. Trimming took 5 bases from V and 5 from J; bases not matched to a gene: 6.

This clonotype has more than one count but fewer than ten. A much larger clone differs from this one at a single base, so this may be a read error. The chain joins TRBV15 to TRBJ2-2, with D perhaps assigned TRBD1 or TRBD2 (6 bases each). Germline-derived CDR1 and CDR2 are LNHNV and YYDKDF (reference sequence). V was pared by 3 bases and J by 4 bases, with 15 bases between. The CDR3 length is 16 residues. The CDR3 loop is CATSSTTGGTTGELFF. The CDR3 nucleotides are TGTGCCACCAGCAGCACGACAGGAGGGACCACCGGGGAGCTGTTTTTT.

Many counts were recorded for this clonotype. The chain employs TRBV6-2 or TRBV6-3 and TRBJ2-5; D may correspond to TRBD1 or TRBD2 (5 bases each). From germline, CDR1 is MNHEY and CDR2 SVGEGT. The CDR3 has 15 amino acids. The ends were cut back, 6 bases at V and 5 bases at J, with 19 bases in the middle. The CDR3 DNA sequence: TGTGCCAGCAGCCCACCGGGGCTACCCGGGGAGACCCAGTACTTC. Translated: CASSPPGLPGETQYF.

This clonotype was picked up many times. The CDR3 coding sequence is TGTGCCAGCAGCCATTTAACGGGGTTCGCTCGCACTGAAGCTTTCTTT. Translation gives CASSHLTGFARTEAFF. The chain combines TRBV3-1 with TRBJ1-1; no clear D gene. Between the trimmed V and J ends, which lost 3 bases and 4 bases, there was a span of 18 bases. Germline values: CDR1 LGHDT, CDR2 YNNKEL (reference sequence). CDR3 length equals 16 residues. The full variable domain, its missing parts supplied by reference TRBV3-1 and TRBJ1-1, is DTAVSQTPKYLVTQMGNDKSIKCEQNLGHDTMYWYKQDSKKFLKIMFSYNNKELIINETVPNRFSPKSPDKAHLNLHINSLELGDSAVYFCASSHLTGFARTEAFFGQGTRLTVV.

This clonotype was detected many times. This rearrangement joins TRBV19 to TRBJ2-7, with D uncertain. The CDR3 covers 13 residues. CDR1 LNHDA and CDR2 SQIVND come from the germline V gene (reference sequence). V lost 1 base and J 2 bases, leaving 6 bases between the germline ends. The CDR3 here is CASSIGKTYEQYF. The CDR3 coding sequence is TGTGCCAGTAGTATAGGCAAAACCTACGAGCAGTACTTC.

This clonotype was seen ten or more times. The chain employs TRBV10-1 and TRBJ2-7; 9 positions agree with TRBD2. The germline gives CDR1 WNHNN, CDR2 SYGVQD (reference sequence). V trimming: 3 bases; J trimming: 5 bases; junction bases outside the gene matches: 5. The CDR3 covers 14 residues. CDR3 in amino acids: CASSDSGSRNEQYF. DNA of the CDR3: TGCGCCAGCAGTGATAGCGGGAGTAGGAACGAGCAGTACTTC.

At least ten counts were recorded for this clonotype. The rearrangement uses TRBV12-3 or TRBV12-4 and TRBJ2-7; 8 bases map to TRBD1. With V trimmed by 8 bases and J by 6 bases, 12 bases remained unmatched. The length of the CDR3 is 14 residues. For the CDR3, the DNA is TGTGCCAGCCAGCCGACCCAGGGGGCGGCCGAGCAGTACTTC. Its translation is CASQPTQGAAEQYF.

The J gene is TRBJ2-5, the V gene TRBV11-2; 12 nucleotides align to TRBD2. In germline, CDR1 is SGHAT, CDR2 FQNNGV. V lost 4 bases and J lost 10; bases outside the gene matches: 13. The CDR3 runs to 16 residues. The DNA for the CDR3 is TGTGCCAGCAGCTCCCCGGGACTAGCGGGCGGGGACGACCAGTACTTC. It specifies CASSSPGLAGGDDQYF.

This clonotype has a handful of counts. The CDR3 here is CASSHLARLGLDTEAFF. CDR3 in DNA: TGTGCCAGCAGCCATCTAGCCAGGCTGGGATTGGACACTGAAGCTTTCTTT. This chain connects TRBV3-1 to TRBJ1-1, with D hard to call. The germline gives CDR1 LGHDT, CDR2 YNNKEL (reference sequence). V lost 3 bases and J lost 3, with 20 bases in between. The CDR3 spans 17 residues.

This chain connects TRBV27 to TRBJ1-2; maybe TRBD1 (5 bases). This CDR3 contains 15 residues. V dropped 6 bases and J dropped 0 bases, with 14 bases sitting between them. Per germline, CDR1 MNHEY and CDR2 SMNVEV (reference sequence). Here the CDR3 reads CASSLKGIANYGYTF. CDR3 bases: TGTGCCAGCAGCCTAAAGGGGATAGCTAACTATGGCTACACCTTC.

This clonotype came up a few times. The junction departs from the called germline gene at one end, perhaps through a read error. J is TRBJ1-5 and V is TRBV7-9; D perhaps matches TRBD1 (6 bases). Per germline, CDR1 SEHNR and CDR2 FQNEAQ (reference sequence). The CDR3 sequence is 15 residues long. CDR3 loop: CASSLSVGADQPQHF. The CDR3 nucleotides are TGTGCCAGCAGCTTATCGGTGGGGGCTGATCAACCCCAGCATTTT.

The chain employs TRBV7-9 and TRBJ2-2; tentative D call: TRBD1 (6 bases). The V end was cut by 5 bases, the J end by 1 base, with 11 bases between. Germline-derived CDR1 and CDR2 are SEHNR and FQNEAQ (reference sequence). The CDR3 extends over 15 amino acids. In DNA form, the CDR3 reads TGTGCCAGCAGCCCCCCACAGGGGAACACCGGGGAGCTGTTTTTT. Translating it yields CASSPPQGNTGELFF.

This clonotype was detected many times. The chain recombines TRBV6-2 or TRBV6-3 with TRBJ1-2, with D maybe TRBD1 (5 bases). Germline V CDR1 and CDR2: MNHEY, SVGEGT. CDR3 length: 19 residues. V was pared by 0 bases and J by 0 bases, with 20 bases between. CDR3 in amino acids: CASSYSGGRPLVTNYGYTF. In DNA form, the CDR3 reads TGTGCCAGCAGTTACTCCGGGGGTAGGCCACTAGTTACTAACTATGGCTACACCTTC.

The chain couples TRBV2 to TRBJ2-7; 7 positions match TRBD2. The CDR3 spans 14 residues. Germline values: CDR1 SNHLY, CDR2 FYNNEI. The ends lost 6 bases at V and 4 bases at J; junction bases unmatched: 9. Here the CDR3 reads CASRPSASGYEQYF. CDR3 coding DNA: TGTGCCAGCAGACCTTCGGCTAGCGGATACGAGCAGTACTTC.

In this sample, this clonotype turned up many times. V usage is TRBV7-2 and J usage is TRBJ1-5; D gene unclear. The CDR3 covers 14 residues. V was cut by 1 base and J by 5 bases, with 9 bases left in between. Germline loops: CDR1 SGHTA, CDR2 FQGNSA. The CDR3 nucleotides are TGTGCCAGCAGCTTAGTGGGGATCCATCAGCCCCAGCATTTT. Translation gives CASSLVGIHQPQHF. Combining the CDR3 with reference TRBV7-2 and TRBJ1-5 gives the whole variable domain GAGVSQSPSNKVTEKGKDVELRCDPISGHTALYWYRQSLGQGLEFLIYFQGNSAPDKSGLPSDRFSAERTGGSVSTLTIQRTQQEDSAVYLCASSLVGIHQPQHFGDGTRLSIL.

To note about this clonotype: One end of the junction varies from germline; a read error may be responsible. This sequence joins TRBV18 and TRBJ1-1; D gene ambiguous. The germline gives CDR1 KGHSH, CDR2 LQKENI. This CDR3 comprises 13 residues. The CDR3 DNA follows: TGTGCCAGCTCACCTTCGGCGAACACTGGAGCTTTCTTT. As protein: CASSPSANTGAFF.

V and J are TRBV12-3 or TRBV12-4 and TRBJ2-5; possibly TRBD1 or TRBD2 for D (6 bases each). The CDR3 extends over 15 amino acids. V dropped 5 bases and J dropped 5 bases, with 18 bases sitting between them. The CDR3 DNA reads TGTGCCAGCAGTCCCCGACCACAGGGAGGCGAGACCCAGTACTTC. Residues: CASSPRPQGGETQYF.

Many counts were recorded for this clonotype. This chain connects TRBV29-1 to TRBJ2-7; no clear D. The CDR3 contains 11 residues. CDR1 and CDR2 from the germline V gene are SQVTM and ANQGSEA. Trimming left V 1 base short and J 1 base short, with 2 bases between. CDR3 nucleotides: TGCAGCGTTGAAGGGTCCTACGAGCAGTACTTC. Translation gives CSVEGSYEQYF.

Ten or more counts support this clonotype. The chain uses TRBV29-1 and TRBJ2-7; D perhaps matches TRBD1 (6 bases). The CDR3 has 13 amino acids. Germline CDR1 and CDR2: SQVTM and ANQGSEA. With 7 bases removed from V and 5 bases from J, the gap between germline ends came to 18 bases. The CDR3 reads CSATTGLHHEQYF. The CDR3 bases are TGCAGCGCTACCACAGGGCTGCACCACGAGCAGTACTTC.